The rows below give T cell receptor beta chains drawn from one sample of a study of blood T cells in healthy people across ages. TCRdb fed the 5' RACE reads into MiXCR, producing one record per CDR3 protein. The sample comprises over 600,000 distinct CDR3 sequences, less than 45% of which are singletons, and around 30% rests with the top ten. The sequencing sample was made of blood. These receptors all come from a man older than 75 in good health. The CDR3 runs from the conserved cysteine through the conserved F or W. Each record gives: V gene, J gene, CDR3 protein.

>TRBV12-3/TRBV12-4|TRBJ2-1
CASSLYGGQGVYNEQFF
>TRBV15|TRBJ2-7
CATSRQTSGTYEQYF
>TRBV6-5|TRBJ2-1
CASSKGLATFF
>TRBV7-8|TRBJ1-2
CASSPGTRAGGYGYTF
>TRBV7-2|TRBJ2-7
CASSLGNGRGYEQYF
>TRBV12-5|TRBJ2-4
CASGLGGGYIQYF
>TRBV5-1|TRBJ2-1
CASSLRQSSYNEQFF
>TRBV5-4|TRBJ2-7
CASNPGDSYEQYF
>TRBV5-1|TRBJ2-5
CASSLASTNQETQYF
>TRBV7-9|TRBJ1-5
CANSSGTGSRQPQHF
>TRBV28|TRBJ1-1
CASSLEGHGNTEAFF
>TRBV6-5|TRBJ2-3
CASSYSSGVQDTQYF
>TRBV27|.
CASSLGTSGSSYNEQYF
>TRBV5-8|TRBJ1-5
CASRFPGVGNQPQHF
>TRBV7-2|.
CASNPAGGSYNEQYF
>TRBV5-1|TRBJ2-5
CASSPGTLQETQYF
>TRBV30|TRBJ2-7
CAWSTSTGGANREQYF
>TRBV24-1|TRBJ2-5
CATTGTGGETQYF
>TRBV28|TRBJ2-7
CASSLFGTDGTSGRARLYEQYF
>TRBV10-2|TRBJ2-4
CASSESEVSEIKNIQYF
>TRBV4-3|TRBJ2-7
CASSQGLDRPAYEQYF
>TRBV29-1|TRBJ2-5
CSVDSAGSYNEQYF
>TRBV5-1|TRBJ1-2
CASSTGHRMDGYTF
>TRBV20-1|TRBJ2-1
CSALQGTYNEQFF
>TRBV7-9|TRBJ2-7
CASSLVSPPYEQYF
>TRBV6-6|TRBJ1-2
CASSYDRENGGYTF
>TRBV12-3/TRBV12-4|TRBJ2-7
CASSLARPSGRAEQYF
>TRBV4-3|TRBJ2-1
CASSQVVGRVNEQFF
>TRBV27|TRBJ1-1
CASSLRLATGRMNTEAFF
>TRBV20-1|TRBJ1-3
CSAPDRRGGNTIYF
>TRBV28|TRBJ2-1
CASSLGIAGLTYNEQFF
>TRBV20-1|TRBJ2-1
CSARPSGDVNSYNEQFF
>TRBV6-5|TRBJ1-2
CASSRGQLYNNCGYTF
>TRBV9|TRBJ2-1
CASSSRTGEDEQFF
>TRBV27|TRBJ2-7
CASSPLVGADISYEQYF
>TRBV28|TRBJ2-5
CASQTGGLATQYF
>TRBV7-9|TRBJ1-6
CASRPRGSGNSPLHF
>TRBV20-1|TRBJ2-3
CSAGRGGISTDTQYF
>TRBV20-1|TRBJ2-4
CSASGSGNIQYF
>TRBV7-2|TRBJ2-1
CASTRDPVGNEQFF
>TRBV7-9|TRBJ2-3
CASSLADRTDTQYF
>TRBV20-1|TRBJ2-3
CSARERSTDTQYF
>TRBV5-8|TRBJ2-5
CASSLVGDQETQYF
>TRBV5-1|TRBJ2-7
CASSAGAGGPYEQYF
>TRBV20-1|TRBJ2-3
CSATSGSSGSSLSTDTQYF
>TRBV5-1|TRBJ2-7
CASSIGPDYEQYF